This T cell receptor (beta chain) comes out of a study of T cell responses to AZD1222 COVID-19 vaccine (dated by TCRdb to the early 2020s). About the full investigation: TCR sequencing was performed for 233 trial participants, of whom around 200 were given two doses of AZD1222 and some 26 were given two doses of MenACWY control vaccine. Enrollment into the trials was organized by age into subgroups of 18-55, 56-69 and 70-plus years, and those subgroups contained approximately 160, 26 and 62 TCR-sequenced participants, respectively. Summary of the overall study and its limitations: In the small 56-69-year group, the increase in depth fell short of significance, most likely because of low power. A significant rise in spike-specific TCR breadth and depth was observed after two AZD1222 doses relative to day 0 and relative to MenACWY recipients. Participants were mostly white British, with more females than males. The authors suggested clonal diversity may have been underestimated. Epitopes outside the regions mutated in the B.1.351 and B.1.1.7 variants were reportedly recognized by nearly half of the unique spike-specific TCRs. The vaccine-associated CD4 TCRs covered the entire spike protein, and the dominant responses fell in regions 160-218 and 743-854. Conclusions about previously exposed vaccinees are limited, since just a handful of AZD1222 recipients were seropositive for SARS-CoV-2 at baseline. Because no day 14 peak-response samples were available, repertoires were characterized only after the peak T cell response.

Points on this clone: Its target antigen remains unknown. No much larger clone is present one base from it, and per-base qualities are unavailable.

This specimen's time point label, interpreted: about 28 days (+/-7) after the second vaccine dose. AZD1222 recipients whose second dose came at about 4 weeks and those whose second dose came at about 12 weeks were combined into one group, since spike-specific TCR depth and breadth did not differ between the two schedules. Vaccinee samples came from UK trials COV001 and COV002, including a single-blind randomized controlled phase 2/3 trial of AZD1222 (ChAdOx1 nCoV-19) in healthy adults. For TCRbeta chain sequencing, PBMC samples were collected from trial participants at day 0 and at day 28 after the second dose. CDR1 and CDR2 were assigned from the germline V gene as SGHTA and FQGNSA. From its cysteine to its phenylalanine, the CDR3 spans 19 amino acids. Solely the CDR3 DNA is kept, with 57 bases framed from the first base. From V the trimming removes 5 bases and from J it removes 5 bases, while the gene matches leave 18 bases of the junction unaccounted for.

The CDR3 regions of human TCRbeta chains were analyzed by immunosequencing. Under the source paper's analysis protocol: TCRs in the repertoires were compared against a reference library of SARS-CoV-2-specific TCRs that had been generated with the MIRA antigen-specificity platform. Breadth meant the fraction of unique TCRs that were SARS-CoV-2-associated, whereas depth meant the fraction of total T cells that were SARS-CoV-2-associated. Using the MIRA data, each spike-specific TCR was mapped to the spike region that the TCR reacts to and placed in a CD4 or CD8 class. Log10-transformed breadth and depth values were compared by one-way ANOVA with Sidak's multiple comparisons tests. TCRdb mirrors the immuneACCESS table, restricted to in-frame sequences. Some clones are absent from its copies; in checked studies, under half trace to an unresolved V gene, and the reason for the others is unknown. V, J and clone size derive from that table, while D and trimming were established from the DNA sequence. Within this sample are over 150,000 clones, with 85% to 90% of them counted one time only. Around a tenth of the sample is held by the ten biggest clonotypes.

The TCR was taken from an adult who received the AZD1222 COVID-19 vaccine. The chain links TRBV7-2 with TRBJ2-2; TRBD2 aligns with 9 central bases. Here the sequenced sample was peripheral blood, taken 28 days after the second AZD1222 dose. The encoded CDR3 is CASSPGGGEVFLGTGELFF. The DNA is TGTGCCAGCAGCCCCGGCGGGGGGGAGGTATTTCTGGGGACCGGGGAGCTGTTTTTT.